This T cell receptor (beta chain) comes out of a study of vaccination and CD4 T cells after COVID-19. In the study overall: Controls had a CEFX pool, an HIV-1 Nef pool, or no peptide added.

Described treatment: approximately nine-day PBMC culture with coronavirus spike peptide pools or control peptides (ViraFEST assay). Unexposed donor CD4+ T cells predated the COVID-19 pandemic, collected 2011-2018. At the Johns Hopkins FTIC core, DNA taken from cultured CD4+ T cells was sequenced by way of the Oncomine TCR Beta short-read assay. In TCRdb, the PCR reads were re-called with MiXCR into one record per CDR3 protein. The repertoire holds roughly 6,900 distinct CDR3 sequences, over 20% seen once, with about a third in the top ten. Note on this clonotype: Its antigen is as yet unknown.

This sequence was found in a human donor in good health. Input material: CD4+ T cells from blood, cultured in vitro.

CDR3 sequence (DNA): TGTGCCAGCAGTTTCTCGTCTGGAGGCACTGAAGCTTTCTTT. This gives the protein CASSFSSGGTEAFF. This sequence joins TRBV6-5 and TRBJ1-1; no clear D. Trimming took off 4 bases at V and 4 bases at J, with 13 bases between the two ends. The CDR3 totals 14 residues. Germline CDR1 is MNHEY and CDR2 is SVGAGI.